The clone carrying this T cell receptor (beta chain) was picked up a small number of times. The antigen remains unidentified. This entry comes from a study of radiotherapy plus CTLA-4 blockade in lung cancer. Study-wide context: With 31% of patients having disease control, objective responses were seen in about 19%. Study findings and constraints: Early blood T cell clone changes and increased post-radiation serum interferon-beta were reportedly the strongest response predictors. Radiotherapy plus ipilimumab was followed by expansion in blood of tumor-derived TCR clones.

Libraries were prepared by immunoSEQ multiplex PCR; TCRdb keeps only in-frame clonotypes and omits some of them. The sample shows about 49,000 clones, about three quarters of them seen only once. Participants had chemo-refractory metastatic non-small-cell lung cancer and were treated with focal radiation plus ipilimumab CTLA-4 blockade. The CDR3 has 15 amino acids. The germline V gene has CDR1 MDHEN and CDR2 SYDVKM. The V gene lost 2 bases and the J gene lost 2 bases, with 12 bases spanning the gap. The sequences come from peripheral blood, collected from a patient treated with radiotherapy plus ipilimumab. V gene TRBV28 combines with J gene TRBJ2-5, with D hard to call. This receptor was identified in a human donor with non-small cell lung cancer who had a complete response to radiotherapy plus ipilimumab. The chain's CDR3 is CASSLARSGQETQYF. The CDR3 nucleotides read TGTGCCAGCAGTTTAGCAAGATCGGGTCAAGAGACCCAGTACTTC. Full variable domain (missing parts from reference TRBV28 and TRBJ2-5): DVKVTQSSRYLVKRTGEKVFLECVQDMDHENMFWYRQDPGLGLRLIYFSYDVKMKEKGDIPEGYSVSREKKERFSLILESASTNQTSMYLCASSLARSGQETQYFGPGTRLLVL.